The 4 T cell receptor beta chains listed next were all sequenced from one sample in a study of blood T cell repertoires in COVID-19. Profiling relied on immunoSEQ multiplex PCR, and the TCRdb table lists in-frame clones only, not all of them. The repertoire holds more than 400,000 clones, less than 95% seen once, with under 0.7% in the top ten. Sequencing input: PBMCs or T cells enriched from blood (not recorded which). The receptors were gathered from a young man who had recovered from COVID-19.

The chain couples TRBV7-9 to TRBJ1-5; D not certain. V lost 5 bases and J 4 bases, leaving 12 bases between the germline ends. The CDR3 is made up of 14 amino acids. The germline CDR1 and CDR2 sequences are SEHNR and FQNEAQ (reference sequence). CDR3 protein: CASSRPGPNQPQHF. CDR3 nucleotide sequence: TGTGCCAGCAGCCGCCCGGGTCCAAATCAGCCCCAGCATTTT.

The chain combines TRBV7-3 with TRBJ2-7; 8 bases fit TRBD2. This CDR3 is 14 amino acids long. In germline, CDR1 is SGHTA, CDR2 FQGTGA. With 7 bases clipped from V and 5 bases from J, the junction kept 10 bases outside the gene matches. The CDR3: CASMRSGGPNEQYF. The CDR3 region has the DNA TGTGCCAGCATGCGATCGGGGGGGCCGAACGAGCAGTACTTC.

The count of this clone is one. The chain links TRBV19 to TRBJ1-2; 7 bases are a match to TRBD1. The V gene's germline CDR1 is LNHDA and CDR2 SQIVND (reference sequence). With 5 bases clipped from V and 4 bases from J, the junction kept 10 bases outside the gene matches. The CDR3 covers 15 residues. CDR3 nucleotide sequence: TGTGCCAGTAGTCCTACGGACAGGATCACCTATGGCTACACCTTC. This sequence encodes CASSPTDRITYGYTF.

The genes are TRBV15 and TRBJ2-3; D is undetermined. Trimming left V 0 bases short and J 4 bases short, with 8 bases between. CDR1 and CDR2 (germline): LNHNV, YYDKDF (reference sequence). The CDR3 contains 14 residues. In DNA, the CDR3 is TGTGCCACCAGCAGAGATCCCCAGGCAGATACGCAGTATTTT. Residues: CATSRDPQADTQYF.